These 32 T cell receptor beta chains were sequenced from one sample in a study of shared clonotypes between healthy human individuals. Clones were sequenced by immunoSEQ multiplex PCR, and TCRdb holds only the in-frame ones, with some missing. The data contain about 680,000 clones, 92% of them singletons. Cells designated naive CD8 were CD45RO-negative and were positively selected for CCR7, with terminally differentiated effector memory CD45RA+ cells excluded. The sequenced sample was naive CD8+ T cells sorted from blood. These receptors were collected from a man aged 25 to 45 in good health.

The gene calls are TRBV28 and TRBJ2-7; D is perhaps TRBD1 (5 bases). Germline values: CDR1 MDHEN, CDR2 SYDVKM. The V end was cut by 2 bases, the J end by 4 bases, with 15 bases between. The CDR3 totals 15 residues. In nucleotides, the CDR3 is TGTGCCAGCAGTTTAGTAAGGGGATCAATATACGAGCAGTACTTC. Translated, it gives CASSLVRGSIYEQYF.

This sequence joins TRBV4-1 and TRBJ1-6, with D possibly being TRBD1 (6 bases). The CDR3 is made up of 14 amino acids. V dropped 6 bases and J dropped 6 bases, with 12 bases sitting between them. Per germline, CDR1 MGHRA and CDR2 YSYEKL. CDR3 region: CASRGTTLNSPLHF. In DNA form, the CDR3 reads TGCGCCAGCAGAGGGACAACACTTAATTCACCCCTCCACTTT.

V is TRBV6-1 and J is TRBJ2-5; D assignment may be TRBD1 or TRBD2 (7 bases each). Germline V gene lookup returns CDR1 MNHNS and CDR2 SASEGT. CDR3 length: 14 amino acids. The V gene lost 4 bases and the J gene lost 5 bases, with 14 bases spanning the gap. The CDR3 nucleotides read TGTGCCAGCAGTGGCAGGGGGGGAAAGGAGACCCAGTACTTC. Amino acid sequence: CASSGRGGKETQYF.

V usage is TRBV5-6 and J usage is TRBJ2-1; the D is unclear. CDR1 and CDR2 from the germline V gene are SGHDT and YYEEEE. The germline V and J ends were trimmed by 4 bases and 7 bases, with 12 bases remaining between them. This CDR3 contains 13 residues. Here the CDR3 DNA reads TGTGCCAGCAGCCCGGAACTTAAGAATGAGCAGTTCTTC. Translation gives CASSPELKNEQFF.

This chain joins TRBV19 and TRBJ2-7; D gene ambiguous. Germline V gene sequence: CDR1 LNHDA, CDR2 SQIVND (reference sequence). Deletions cut 5 bases from V and 7 bases from J, with 15 bases between. This CDR3 spans 13 amino acids. CDR3 region: CASSPGSGIEQYF. DNA of the CDR3: TGTGCCAGTAGTCCGGGCTCCGGAATTGAGCAGTACTTC.

In its sample, this clone was seen once. The chain combines TRBV7-9 with TRBJ2-1; 14 nucleotides match TRBD2. The CDR3 spans 18 residues. Germline lookup yields CDR1 SEHNR and CDR2 FQNEAQ (reference sequence). V was clipped by 4 bases and J by 3 bases; unmatched bases: 8. CDR3 sequence (DNA): TGTGCCAGCAGCTCACCGGGACTAGCGGGAGAGGACTACAATGAGCAGTTCTTC. Its translation: CASSSPGLAGEDYNEQFF.

The chain combines TRBV5-8 with TRBJ1-5, with D unresolved. The V end was cut by 1 base, the J end by 2 bases, with 13 bases between. There are 16 residues in the CDR3. Germline V gives CDR1 SGHTS, CDR2 YDEGEE. The CDR3 loop is CASSLLARGGNQPQHF. CDR3 coding DNA: TGTGCCAGCAGCTTGTTGGCCCGCGGGGGCAATCAGCCCCAGCATTTT.

The chain employs TRBV5-5 and TRBJ1-2; a possible D gene is TRBD1 (6 bases). The CDR3 contains 13 residues. Trimming cost V 4 bases and J 4 bases, with 11 bases left between them. The germline CDR1 and CDR2 sequences are SGHKS and YYEKEE (reference sequence). CDR3 bases: TGTGCCAGCAGCCTGGACAGAATCTATGGCTACACCTTC. Encoded protein: CASSLDRIYGYTF.

This chain connects TRBV7-3 to TRBJ2-7; tentatively, D is TRBD1 (6 bases). Germline loops: CDR1 SGHTA, CDR2 FQGTGA. V lost 3 bases to trimming and J lost 4 bases, with 13 bases between them. This CDR3 is built from 14 residues. CDR3 bases: TGTGCCAGCAGCTTCCCCGGGACAAATTACGAGCAGTACTTC. Translated, it gives CASSFPGTNYEQYF.

The rearrangement uses TRBV5-4 and TRBJ2-7, with TRBD2 matching 9 bases. Unmatched junction bases numbered 6, after V lost 5 bases and J lost 3 bases. The CDR3 loop spans 14 amino acids. Germline V gene sequence: CDR1 SGHNT, CDR2 YYREEE (reference sequence). CDR3 in DNA: TGTGCCAGCAGTGCGGCTAGCGGGGTCTACGAGCAGTACTTC. Its translation: CASSAASGVYEQYF.

The genes are TRBV15 and TRBJ1-5; D gene uncertain. The length of the CDR3 is 15 residues. Trimming took 1 base from V and 4 from J, leaving 11 bases between them. The germline CDR1 and CDR2 sequences are LNHNV and YYDKDF (reference sequence). CDR3 in DNA: TGTGCCACCAGCAGAGCCAGGCTCGGGAATCAGCCCCAGCATTTT. Protein: CATSRARLGNQPQHF.

The chain recombines TRBV6-5 with TRBJ1-2, with 8 bases that match TRBD1. The CDR3 totals 14 residues. J lost 4 bases, V lost 5 bases, and 6 bases had no gene match. In germline, CDR1 is MNHEY, CDR2 SVGAGI. CDR3 sequence: CASSTTGARYGYTF. CDR3 nucleotide sequence: TGTGCCAGCAGTACGACAGGGGCCCGCTATGGCTACACCTTC.

This chain links TRBV2 with TRBJ2-7; D perhaps matches TRBD1 (6 bases). CDR3 length equals 15 residues. With 1 base removed from V and 3 bases from J, the gap between germline ends came to 13 bases. Germline CDR1 and CDR2: SNHLY and FYNNEI. In DNA, the CDR3 is TGTGCCAGCAGTGAAGTCCGGGACACACGCTACGAGCAGTACTTC. It specifies CASSEVRDTRYEQYF.

V usage is TRBV27 and J usage is TRBJ2-7; a weak D match, TRBD2 (5 bases). Germline V gives CDR1 MNHEY, CDR2 SMNVEV (reference sequence). The CDR3 extends over 13 amino acids. Trimming stripped 7 bases from V and 4 bases from J, with 14 bases between. The CDR3: CASKRGPRYEQYF. CDR3 nucleotides: TGTGCCAGCAAGAGAGGGCCAAGGTACGAGCAGTACTTC.

The chain employs TRBV10-1 and TRBJ2-4, with D uncertain. Trimming pared 6 bases from V and 3 bases from J, leaving 12 bases between. Germline-derived CDR1 and CDR2 are WNHNN and SYGVQD (reference sequence). The CDR3 sequence is 14 residues long. The CDR3 bases are TGCGCCAGCAGGGAAATTCGACTCAAAAACATTCAGTACTTC. Translation gives CASREIRLKNIQYF.

V gene TRBV13 combines with J gene TRBJ2-1; D is perhaps TRBD2 (5 bases). Trimming shortened V by 2 bases and J by 3 bases, and 11 bases separated the two germline ends. CDR1 and CDR2 (germline): PRHDT, FYEKMQ (reference sequence). CDR3 length equals 15 residues. The CDR3 loop reads CASSLPEANYNEQFF. The CDR3 bases are TGTGCCAGCAGCTTACCGGAGGCGAACTACAATGAGCAGTTCTTC.

The genes are TRBV7-2 and TRBJ2-3, with D unclear. The V end lost 2 bases, the J end lost 6 bases, and 6 bases lay between the germline ends. The CDR3 is made up of 12 amino acids. Germline V lookup: CDR1 SGHTA, CDR2 FQGNSA. The CDR3 here is CASSLPSDTQYF. The CDR3, as DNA: TGTGCCAGCAGCTTACCTAGTGATACGCAGTATTTT.

V gene TRBV5-1 combines with J gene TRBJ2-3; no clear D gene. With 0 bases removed from V and 4 bases from J, the gap between germline ends came to 12 bases. CDR3 size: 15 residues. CDR1 SGHRS and CDR2 YFSETQ come from the germline V gene. As DNA, the CDR3 is TGCGCCAGCAGCTTGGCCCACTGGGTGGCAGATACGCAGTATTTT. The encoded protein is CASSLAHWVADTQYF.

This clone was observed once. This chain connects TRBV27 to TRBJ1-2; 10 bases match TRBD1. Trimming took 5 bases from V and 6 from J; bases not matched to a gene: 6. Germline V gene sequence: CDR1 MNHEY, CDR2 SMNVEV (reference sequence). This CDR3 has 14 residues. The CDR3 coding sequence is TGTGCCAGCAGTGCCTCCGGGACAGGGGATGGCTACACCTTC. Its translation: CASSASGTGDGYTF.

The chain employs TRBV27 and TRBJ2-1; 9 bases align to TRBD1. Per germline, CDR1 MNHEY and CDR2 SMNVEV (reference sequence). The CDR3 has 15 amino acids. J was trimmed by 7 bases and V by 4 bases; bases with no gene match: 8. CDR3 sequence: CASSYLQGAGNEQFF. CDR3 nucleotides: TGTGCCAGCAGTTACCTACAGGGGGCGGGGAATGAGCAGTTCTTC.

The V call is TRBV9, the J call TRBJ2-1; 10 bases map to TRBD2. CDR1 is SGDLS, CDR2 YYNGEE, per germline. The CDR3 extends over 17 amino acids. The J segment lost 2 bases and the V segment lost 4 bases, leaving 9 bases of the junction unmatched. CDR3 nucleotide sequence: TGTGCCAGCAGCCCGAAACTAGCGGGGAAAACCTACAATGAGCAGTTCTTC. Translation gives CASSPKLAGKTYNEQFF. Full variable domain (rest looked up from reference TRBV9 and TRBJ2-1): DSGVTQTPKHLITATGQRVTLRCSPRSGDLSVYWYQQSLDQGLQFLIQYYNGEERAKGNILERFSAQQFPDLHSELNLSSLELGDSALYFCASSPKLAGKTYNEQFFGPGTRLTVL.

The genes are TRBV15 and TRBJ2-1, with D uncertain. The germline gives CDR1 LNHNV, CDR2 YYDKDF (reference sequence). The CDR3 is 12 residues long. V was pared by 1 base and J by 10 bases, with 8 bases between. CDR3 sequence reads: CATSRAAGEQFF. The CDR3 DNA reads as TGTGCCACCAGCAGAGCTGCCGGGGAGCAGTTCTTC. Based on the CDR3 plus reference TRBV15 and TRBJ2-1, the full variable domain is DAMVIQNPRYQVTQFGKPVTLSCSQTLNHNVMYWYQQKSSQAPKLLFHYYDKDFNNEADTPDNFQSRRPNTSFCFLDIRSPGLGDTAMYLCATSRAAGEQFFGPGTRLTVL.

The count of this clone is one. This rearrangement joins TRBV2 to TRBJ2-7; a possible D gene is TRBD1 (7 bases). The germline CDR1 and CDR2 sequences are SNHLY and FYNNEI. The CDR3 extends over 15 amino acids. The V and J ends lost 5 bases and 1 base respectively, with 15 bases between them. CDR3 bases: TGTGCCAGCAGTTCGGCAGGGGGGACTTCCTACGAGCAGTACTTC. Protein product: CASSSAGGTSYEQYF. The whole variable domain, filled in from reference TRBV2 and TRBJ2-7, reads EPEVTQTPSHQVTQMGQEVILRCVPISNHLYFYWYRQILGQKVEFLVSFYNNEISEKSEIFDDQFSVERPDGSNFTLKIRSTKLEDSAMYFCASSSAGGTSYEQYFGPGTRLTVT.

This chain connects TRBV30 to TRBJ2-7; D is unresolved. Germline V CDR1 and CDR2: GTSNPN, SVGIG (reference sequence). This CDR3 is 14 amino acids long. V was shortened by 2 bases and J by 0 bases, with 11 bases between the two germline ends. CDR3 coding DNA: TGTGCCTGGAGTCCTTGGGCGAGCTCCTACGAGCAGTACTTC. It yields the protein CAWSPWASSYEQYF.

The J gene is TRBJ2-7, the V gene TRBV29-1; D possibly corresponds to TRBD2 (5 bases). The V and J ends lost 0 bases and 7 bases respectively, with 13 bases between them. CDR3 length equals 13 residues. Per the germline V gene, CDR1 is SQVTM and CDR2 is ANQGSEA. DNA of the CDR3: TGCAGCGTTGAAGATCGGGGTGGTTGGGAGCAGTACTTC. It specifies CSVEDRGGWEQYF.

The genes are TRBV29-1 and TRBJ2-2, with D possibly called TRBD1 or TRBD2 (5 bases each). V dropped 2 bases and J dropped 6 bases, with 7 bases sitting between them. This CDR3 is 12 amino acids long. Per the germline V gene, CDR1 is SQVTM and CDR2 is ANQGSEA. The CDR3 DNA follows: TGCAGCGTTGAAATGGGGGCCGGGGAGCTGTTTTTT. Translation: CSVEMGAGELFF.

The chain combines TRBV7-9 with TRBJ2-1; TRBD2 matches at 10 bases. V gave up 5 bases and J gave up 7 bases; unmatched junction bases: 14. The CDR3 is 17 residues long. Germline V CDR1 and CDR2: SEHNR, FQNEAQ (reference sequence). The CDR3 region is CASSPRLAGGYENEQFF. The CDR3 DNA reads as TGTGCCAGCAGCCCCCGATTAGCGGGAGGTTACGAGAATGAGCAGTTCTTC.

The chain recombines TRBV29-1 with TRBJ2-7; TRBD1 matches at 10 bases. This CDR3 has 17 amino acids. Looked up from germline, CDR1 is SQVTM and CDR2 is ANQGSEA. V lost 4 bases, J lost 0 bases, and 12 bases stayed unmatched. The CDR3 DNA is TGCAGCGTTGTCGGCGGGACAGGGGCTACGAACTCCTACGAGCAGTACTTC. Amino acids: CSVVGGTGATNSYEQYF.

In nucleotides, the CDR3 is TGCGCCACCGGGCTTGGGGGGAACACTGAAGCTTTCTTT. It specifies CATGLGGNTEAFF. This rearrangement joins TRBV10-2 to TRBJ1-1; TRBD1 might be the D (5 bases). Germline CDR1 WSHSY, CDR2 SAAADI. V was trimmed by 10 bases and J by 1 base, leaving 13 bases between them. The CDR3 extends over 13 amino acids.

V gene TRBV7-8 combines with J gene TRBJ2-1; TRBD2 aligns across 9 bases. The length of the CDR3 is 15 residues. The V gene's germline CDR1 is SGHVS and CDR2 FQNEAQ. V lost 5 bases and J lost 3; bases outside the gene matches: 5. CDR3 loop: CASSLTSGHYNEQFF. In nucleotides, the CDR3 is TGTGCCAGCAGCCTGACTAGCGGCCACTACAATGAGCAGTTCTTC.

The J gene is TRBJ2-1, the V gene TRBV9, with D possibly matching TRBD2 (5 bases). This CDR3 is 14 amino acids long. The germline V gene has CDR1 SGDLS and CDR2 YYNGEE. V lost 7 bases and J 0 bases, leaving 11 bases between the germline ends. The CDR3 DNA is TGTGCCAGCTCAGACTACAACTCCTACAATGAGCAGTTCTTC. Translating gives CASSDYNSYNEQFF. The variable domain in full, with the rest retrieved from reference TRBV9 and TRBJ2-1, is DSGVTQTPKHLITATGQRVTLRCSPRSGDLSVYWYQQSLDQGLQFLIQYYNGEERAKGNILERFSAQQFPDLHSELNLSSLELGDSALYFCASSDYNSYNEQFFGPGTRLTVL.

This clone was detected a few times. This specimen includes other DNA sequences encoding the same CDR3. The V gene is TRBV6-6, the J gene TRBJ2-7; D uncertain. Germline lookup yields CDR1 MNHNY and CDR2 SVGAGI (reference sequence). Between the trimmed V and J ends, which lost 0 bases and 0 bases, there was a span of 6 bases. This CDR3 spans 14 amino acids. CDR3 protein: CASSYSGDSYEQYF. The DNA of the CDR3 is TGTGCCAGCAGTTACTCTGGAGACTCCTACGAGCAGTACTTC.